These T cell receptor beta chains were read from a single sample in a study of CD8 T cells in ankylosing spondylitis. TCRdb analysed the 5' RACE reads with MiXCR anew, one entry per CDR3 protein. The sample has 200,000 to 250,000 distinct CDR3 sequences; 7.3% are singletons. Sequencing was carried out using blood, either unsorted or a sorted T cell fraction (not recorded which). The receptor set was obtained from a male donor with ankylosing spondylitis. Each CDR3 is given with its conserved first and last residue. D genes are given only for firm matches. The listing skips clone size in some rows; elsewhere it reads once, few, many or a size class.

cdr3_aa: CASTPEQASAAADTQYF; cdr3_nt: TGTGCCAGCACCCCAGAGCAGGCTAGCGCAGCAGCAGATACGCAGTATTTT; v_call: TRBV7-9; d_call: -; j_call: TRBJ2-3; clone_size: -
cdr3_aa: CASSVVATGELFF; cdr3_nt: TGTGCCAGCAGCGTAGTCGCAACCGGGGAGCTGTTTTTT; v_call: TRBV9; d_call: -; j_call: TRBJ2-2; clone_size: many
cdr3_aa: CASSSGDYNEQFF; cdr3_nt: TGTGCCAGCAGCTCCGGGGACTACAATGAGCAGTTCTTC; v_call: TRBV7-9; d_call: -; j_call: TRBJ2-1; clone_size: many
cdr3_aa: CASSNSPLGEQYF; cdr3_nt: TGTGCCAGCAGTAACTCTCCGTTGGGGGAGCAGTACTTC; v_call: TRBV6-5; d_call: -; j_call: TRBJ2-7; clone_size: -
cdr3_aa: CASSPGTGEHYGYTF; cdr3_nt: TGTGCCAGCTCACCCGGGACAGGGGAACACTATGGCTACACCTTC; v_call: TRBV18; d_call: TRBD1; j_call: TRBJ1-2; clone_size: many
cdr3_aa: CSALDRATEAFF; cdr3_nt: TGCAGCGCCCTAGACAGGGCCACTGAAGCTTTCTTT; v_call: TRBV29-1; d_call: TRBD1; j_call: TRBJ1-1; clone_size: many
cdr3_aa: CASRSTPETQYF; cdr3_nt: TGTGCCAGCAGGAGCACCCCCGAGACCCAGTACTTC; v_call: TRBV2; d_call: -; j_call: TRBJ2-5; clone_size: few
cdr3_aa: CASSQDRNTGELFF; cdr3_nt: TGCGCCAGCAGCCAAGATAGGAACACCGGGGAGCTGTTTTTT; v_call: TRBV4-3; d_call: -; j_call: TRBJ2-2; clone_size: many
cdr3_aa: CASSSGGRHYGYTF; cdr3_nt: TGTGCCAGCAGTTCCGGGGGGCGTCACTATGGCTACACCTTC; v_call: TRBV27; d_call: -; j_call: TRBJ1-2; clone_size: many
cdr3_aa: CSVDTQETQYF; cdr3_nt: TGCAGCGTGGACACGCAAGAGACCCAGTACTTC; v_call: TRBV29-1; d_call: -; j_call: TRBJ2-5; clone_size: many
cdr3_aa: CSATMGRTQYF; cdr3_nt: TGCAGTGCTACGATGGGGAGAACCCAGTACTTC; v_call: TRBV20-1; d_call: -; j_call: TRBJ2-5; clone_size: many
cdr3_aa: CASSLFVGQGGDEQFF; cdr3_nt: TGTGCCAGCAGTTTATTTGTAGGGCAGGGGGGTGATGAGCAGTTCTTC; v_call: TRBV27; d_call: -; j_call: TRBJ2-1; clone_size: many
cdr3_aa: CASSLVGGDTEAFF; cdr3_nt: TGTGCCAGCAGCTTAGTGGGGGGCGACACTGAAGCTTTCTTT; v_call: TRBV11-2; d_call: -; j_call: TRBJ1-1; clone_size: many
cdr3_aa: CSAGGAKNIQYF; cdr3_nt: TGCAGCGCCGGGGGAGCCAAAAACATTCAGTACTTC; v_call: TRBV29-1; d_call: -; j_call: TRBJ2-4; clone_size: once
cdr3_aa: CASSRDNQPQHF; cdr3_nt: TGTGCCAGCAGCCGAGACAATCAGCCCCAGCATTTT; v_call: TRBV7-9; d_call: -; j_call: TRBJ1-5; clone_size: few
cdr3_aa: CSATRTSGRAGETQYF; cdr3_nt: TGCAGTGCTACCCGGACTAGCGGGAGGGCCGGGGAGACCCAGTACTTC; v_call: TRBV20-1; d_call: TRBD2; j_call: TRBJ2-5; clone_size: -
cdr3_aa: CASRVTSGSQETQYF; cdr3_nt: TGTGCCAGCAGGGTGACTAGCGGGAGCCAAGAGACCCAGTACTTC; v_call: TRBV6-4; d_call: TRBD2; j_call: TRBJ2-5; clone_size: -
cdr3_aa: CASSAVGSSNQPQHF; cdr3_nt: TGTGCCAGCAGTGCTGTTGGGTCCAGCAATCAGCCCCAGCATTTT; v_call: TRBV6-1; d_call: -; j_call: TRBJ1-5; clone_size: many
cdr3_aa: CASSVEGGQGYLEQYF; cdr3_nt: TGTGCCAGCAGCGTAGAGGGAGGACAGGGGTATCTCGAGCAGTACTTC; v_call: TRBV9; d_call: TRBD1; j_call: TRBJ2-7; clone_size: -
cdr3_aa: CSARDRGRANYGYTF; cdr3_nt: TGCAGTGCAAGGGACAGGGGGCGTGCTAACTATGGCTACACCTTC; v_call: TRBV20-1; d_call: TRBD1; j_call: TRBJ1-2; clone_size: many
cdr3_aa: CSVGHSYTGELFF; cdr3_nt: TGCAGCGTTGGGCACAGCTACACCGGGGAGCTGTTTTTT; v_call: TRBV29-1; d_call: -; j_call: TRBJ2-2; clone_size: few
cdr3_aa: CASSQARGPSYEQYF; cdr3_nt: TGCGCCAGCAGCCAAGCGAGGGGTCCTTCCTACGAGCAGTACTTC; v_call: TRBV4-3; d_call: -; j_call: TRBJ2-7; clone_size: many
cdr3_aa: CASSYLGGTDTQYF; cdr3_nt: TGTGCCAGCAGTTACCTCGGGGGCACAGATACGCAGTATTTT; v_call: TRBV6-5; d_call: -; j_call: TRBJ2-3; clone_size: -
cdr3_aa: CASSSVSFGQRTEAFF; cdr3_nt: TGCGCCAGCAGCTCGGTTTCTTTCGGACAACGCACTGAAGCTTTCTTT; v_call: TRBV5-1; d_call: -; j_call: TRBJ1-1; clone_size: many
cdr3_aa: CCAREHGLVDTDTQYF; cdr3_nt: TGCTGTGCTAGAGAGCATGGACTAGTCGACACAGATACGCAGTATTTT; v_call: TRBV20-1; d_call: TRBD2; j_call: TRBJ2-3; clone_size: -
cdr3_aa: CSVETGNTYEQYF; cdr3_nt: TGCAGCGTTGAGACAGGGAATACCTACGAGCAGTACTTC; v_call: TRBV29-1; d_call: TRBD1; j_call: TRBJ2-7; clone_size: many
cdr3_aa: CASSSSGWADRGYTF; cdr3_nt: TGTGCCAGCAGCTCCAGCGGCTGGGCGGATCGGGGCTACACCTTC; v_call: TRBV5-6; d_call: -; j_call: TRBJ1-2; clone_size: many
cdr3_aa: CASSSARTLSYGYTF; cdr3_nt: TGTGCCAGCAGCTCGGCCCGTACCTTATCCTATGGCTACACCTTC; v_call: TRBV7-9; d_call: -; j_call: TRBJ1-2; clone_size: many
cdr3_aa: CASSYSSDQQPQHF; cdr3_nt: TGTGCCAGCAGTTACTCGTCCGATCAGCAGCCCCAGCATTTT; v_call: TRBV6-5; d_call: -; j_call: TRBJ1-5; clone_size: -
cdr3_aa: CSGRGQTGELFF; cdr3_nt: TGCAGCGGCCGGGGACAAACCGGGGAGCTGTTTTTT; v_call: TRBV29-1; d_call: -; j_call: TRBJ2-2; clone_size: many
cdr3_aa: CASSFDSGSLNQPQHF; cdr3_nt: TGTGCCAGCAGTTTTGACTCGGGGTCACTGAATCAGCCCCAGCATTTT; v_call: TRBV6-2/TRBV6-3; d_call: -; j_call: TRBJ1-5; clone_size: many
cdr3_aa: CASSHGADTQYF; cdr3_nt: TGTGCCAGCAGCCATGGGGCAGATACGCAGTATTTT; v_call: TRBV12-3/TRBV12-4; d_call: -; j_call: TRBJ2-3; clone_size: many
cdr3_aa: CSATLAVTGTQYF; cdr3_nt: TGCAGTGCTACCTTAGCGGTCACGGGAACCCAGTACTTC; v_call: TRBV20-1; d_call: -; j_call: TRBJ2-5; clone_size: few
cdr3_aa: CSASWGLALYEQYF; cdr3_nt: TGCAGTGCTAGTTGGGGACTAGCCCTCTACGAGCAGTACTTC; v_call: TRBV20-1; d_call: TRBD2; j_call: TRBJ2-7; clone_size: -
cdr3_aa: CAWSVGAGDGYTF; cdr3_nt: TGTGCCTGGAGTGTAGGGGCCGGCGATGGCTACACCTTC; v_call: TRBV30; d_call: -; j_call: TRBJ1-2; clone_size: -
cdr3_aa: CASSLRSEQYF; cdr3_nt: TGTGCCAGCAGCTTGAGATCGGAGCAGTACTTC; v_call: TRBV5-6; d_call: -; j_call: TRBJ2-7; clone_size: many
cdr3_aa: CASSFTGAREQYF; cdr3_nt: TGTGCCAGCAGCTTTACAGGGGCACGGGAGCAGTACTTC; v_call: TRBV5-6; d_call: TRBD1; j_call: TRBJ2-7; clone_size: many
cdr3_aa: CASSPERLSYNEQFF; cdr3_nt: TGTGCCAGCAGTCCCGAACGGCTCTCCTACAATGAGCAGTTCTTC; v_call: TRBV12-3/TRBV12-4; d_call: -; j_call: TRBJ2-1; clone_size: many
cdr3_aa: CASSYYPRQINEKLFF; cdr3_nt: TGTGCCAGCAGTTATTACCCTCGGCAGATTAATGAAAAACTGTTTTTT; v_call: TRBV6-5; d_call: -; j_call: TRBJ1-4; clone_size: many
cdr3_aa: CASSFHRAQETQYF; cdr3_nt: TGTGCCAGCAGCTTTCACAGGGCTCAAGAGACCCAGTACTTC; v_call: TRBV11-2; d_call: -; j_call: TRBJ2-5; clone_size: few
cdr3_aa: CASSWEGPSSPAKNIQYF; cdr3_nt: TGTGCCAGTAGTTGGGAAGGACCGTCATCTCCAGCCAAAAACATTCAGTACTTC; v_call: TRBV19; d_call: -; j_call: TRBJ2-4; clone_size: few
cdr3_aa: CASRGGLAVYEQYF; cdr3_nt: TGTGCCAGCAGAGGGGGACTAGCGGTCTACGAGCAGTACTTC; v_call: TRBV6-2/TRBV6-3; d_call: TRBD2; j_call: TRBJ2-7; clone_size: many
cdr3_aa: CASSYSLLETSGDTDTQYF; cdr3_nt: TGTGCCAGCAGTTACTCTCTTCTTGAGACTAGCGGGGACACAGATACGCAGTATTTT; v_call: TRBV6-5; d_call: TRBD2; j_call: TRBJ2-3; clone_size: -
cdr3_aa: CASSDAGLGYTF; cdr3_nt: TGTGCCAGCAGTGACGCAGGGCTTGGCTACACCTTC; v_call: TRBV6-4; d_call: -; j_call: TRBJ1-2; clone_size: -
cdr3_aa: CAISGEGIYNEQFF; cdr3_nt: TGTGCCATCAGTGGTGAGGGGATCTACAATGAGCAGTTCTTC; v_call: TRBV10-3; d_call: -; j_call: TRBJ2-1; clone_size: many
cdr3_aa: CASSVGARQGGGYTF; cdr3_nt: TGTGCCAGCAGCGTAGGAGCCCGACAGGGGGGCGGCTACACCTTC; v_call: TRBV9; d_call: TRBD1; j_call: TRBJ1-2; clone_size: few
cdr3_aa: CSVELGSYEQYF; cdr3_nt: TGCAGCGTTGAATTGGGGTCCTACGAGCAGTACTTC; v_call: TRBV29-1; d_call: -; j_call: TRBJ2-7; clone_size: few
cdr3_aa: CASSLTEIPLEQYF; cdr3_nt: TGTGCCAGCAGTTTAACTGAGATCCCTCTCGAGCAGTACTTC; v_call: TRBV12-3/TRBV12-4; d_call: -; j_call: TRBJ2-7; clone_size: -
cdr3_aa: CASSLSGRQPQHF; cdr3_nt: TGTGCCAGCAGTTTATCGGGACGACAGCCCCAGCATTTT; v_call: TRBV27; d_call: -; j_call: TRBJ1-5; clone_size: many
cdr3_aa: CASSYFRLAGNGELFF; cdr3_nt: TGTGCCAGCAGTTACTTCCGGCTAGCGGGAAACGGGGAGCTGTTTTTT; v_call: TRBV6-5; d_call: TRBD2; j_call: TRBJ2-2; clone_size: many
cdr3_aa: CASSQFAGEGTGELFF; cdr3_nt: TGCGCCAGCAGCCAGTTCGCGGGAGAGGGTACCGGGGAGCTGTTTTTT; v_call: TRBV4-1; d_call: TRBD2; j_call: TRBJ2-2; clone_size: many
cdr3_aa: CATSRTRGNTEAFF; cdr3_nt: TGTGCCACCAGCAGGACCAGGGGGAACACTGAAGCTTTCTTT; v_call: TRBV15; d_call: -; j_call: TRBJ1-1; clone_size: many
cdr3_aa: CATQGTGKDGYTF; cdr3_nt: TGTGCCACACAAGGGACAGGGAAAGATGGCTACACCTTC; v_call: TRBV25-1; d_call: TRBD1; j_call: TRBJ1-2; clone_size: many